The present TCR beta chain was sequenced within a study of blood T cell repertoires in COVID-19. The wider study: Acute and convalescent COVID-19 samples came from the United States, Italy and Spain. T cells, B-cell-depleted T cells, or PBMCs supplied cDNA or gDNA.

The method was immunoSEQ multiplex PCR; TCRdb's version includes in-frame clones alone and lacks a portion of them. This sample has 20,000 to 30,000 clones, with roughly 90% found just once. Germline V gives CDR1 SGHRS, CDR2 YFSETQ. The CDR3 has 16 amino acids. Trimming took 4 bases from V and 7 from J, leaving 23 bases between them. The sample taken for sequencing was peripheral blood. The clonotype was recovered from a human donor in a cohort sampled during active COVID-19. The chain uses TRBV5-1 and TRBJ1-2; possible D gene TRBD1, 6 bases. The CDR3: CASSLGGGAVTSGYTF. The CDR3 DNA reads TGCGCCAGCAGCCTCGGGGGGGGCGCGGTAACTTCTGGCTACACCTTC. The full variable domain, completed using reference TRBV5-1 and TRBJ1-2, is KAGVTQTPRYLIKTRGQQVTLSCSPISGHRSVSWYQQTPGQGLQFLFEYFSETQRNKGNFPGRFSGRQFSNSRSEMNVSTLELGDSALYLCASSLGGGAVTSGYTFGSGTRLTVV.